This TCR beta chain was retrieved from a study of cytomegalovirus exposure and HLA in healthy donors. This CDR3 has 14 residues. V was shortened by 3 bases and J by 3 bases, with 12 bases between the two germline ends. CDR1 and CDR2 (germline): SGHTA, FQGNSA. Nominally healthy donors provided the samples, though records likely missed some immune exposures. The PCR was carried out with 60 Vbeta primers and 13 Jbeta primers. Here immunoSEQ multiplex PCR was the method, and the copy in TCRdb shows in-frame clones only, minus some. The table records around 150,000 clones, around 79% of them present only once.

This chain joins TRBV7-2 and TRBJ2-7; D is unresolved. Sequenced sample: PBMCs. This clonotype was obtained from a human donor in good health. In DNA form, the CDR3 reads TGTGCCAGCAGCTTTTCTGACAACAACTACGAGCAGTACTTC. Protein: CASSFSDNNYEQYF.